This T cell receptor (beta chain) was captured in a study of glioma-infiltrating T cells. Broader study findings: Very few CDR3 sequences were shared between tissue and blood. Gliomas, especially low-grade, showed above-expected tissue-blood divergence; non-neoplastic patients showed below.

Amplification of TCR alpha and beta CDR3 regions from RNA used iRepertoire nested multiplex PCR. Tissue mRNA or PBMC total RNA, roughly 85-450 ng, went into one-step reverse transcription and amplification. TCRdb redid the calling of the multiplex PCR reads with MiXCR, one entry per CDR3 protein. The sample records 150,000 to 200,000 distinct CDR3 sequences, 32% being singletons. There are 13 residues in the CDR3. Germline V lookup: CDR1 MNHEY, CDR2 SMNVEV (reference sequence). With respect to this clonotype: Its matching antigen is unknown. The germline gene is not matched at one end of the junction; a read error may be the cause.

Sequencing used glioma tissue, nonneoplastic brain tissue, or PBMCs (not recorded which). V is TRBV27 and J is TRBJ1-2; 7 positions match TRBD1. The sequence derives from a human donor with low-grade glioma or glioblastoma, undergoing nonglioma brain surgery, or in good health (not recorded which). The DNA of the CDR3 is TGTGCCAGCAGACTACGGGACAGCTATGGCTATACCTTC. Amino acid sequence: CASRLRDSYGYTF.